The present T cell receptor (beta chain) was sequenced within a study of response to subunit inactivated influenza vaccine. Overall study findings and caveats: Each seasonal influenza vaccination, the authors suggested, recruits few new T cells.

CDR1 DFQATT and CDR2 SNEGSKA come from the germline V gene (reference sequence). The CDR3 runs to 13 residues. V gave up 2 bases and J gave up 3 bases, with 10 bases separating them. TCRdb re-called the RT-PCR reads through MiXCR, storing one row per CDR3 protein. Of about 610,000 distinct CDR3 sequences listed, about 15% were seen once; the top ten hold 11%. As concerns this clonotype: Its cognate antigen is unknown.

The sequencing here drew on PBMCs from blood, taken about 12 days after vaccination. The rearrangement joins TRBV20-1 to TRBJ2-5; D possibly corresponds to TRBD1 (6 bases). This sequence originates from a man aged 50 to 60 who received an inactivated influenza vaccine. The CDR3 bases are TGCAGTGCTAGACGCACAGGGAAAGAGACCCAGTACTTC. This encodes CSARRTGKETQYF.